These 28 T cell receptor beta chains share one sample of origin, sequenced in a study of human thymus T cells. Measured with immunoSEQ multiplex PCR; TCRdb has only the in-frame clones, and not every one. The sample includes tens of thousands of clones, 95% of them seen just once. From resections taken during corrective heart surgery, the thymus tissue was obtained. The sequenced sample consisted of thymus tissue. The receptors stem from a girl under three years old with a congenital heart defect but otherwise immunologically healthy.

The V and J genes are TRBV7-2 and TRBJ2-1; 7 bases are shared with TRBD2. Germline V CDR1 and CDR2: SGHTA, FQGNSA. The V segment lost 4 bases and the J segment 2 bases; nucleotides outside the gene matches: 11. The CDR3 runs 17 residues. The CDR3: CASSSPTASGTYNEQFF. CDR3 bases: TGTGCCAGCAGCTCCCCGACTGCTAGCGGAACCTACAATGAGCAGTTCTTC.

This clone appeared a single time. The chain employs TRBV4-3 and TRBJ2-1; 7 nucleotides match TRBD2. The CDR3 loop spans 18 amino acids. Trimming cost V 1 base and J 0 bases; bases outside gene matches: 9. Germline CDR1 is LGHNA and CDR2 is YSLEER. The CDR3 reads CASSQGTLAGDSYNEQFF. The CDR3, as DNA: TGCGCCAGCAGCCAAGGGACGCTCGCGGGGGACTCCTACAATGAGCAGTTCTTC.

The chain has TRBV19 and TRBJ2-2; TRBD1 or TRBD2 may be the D gene (6 bases each). The length of the CDR3 is 14 residues. CDR1 LNHDA and CDR2 SQIVND come from the germline V gene (reference sequence). Between the trimmed V and J ends, which lost 7 bases and 6 bases, there was a span of 15 bases. In DNA form, the CDR3 reads TGTGCCAGTACGGGGGCCTTGGGTGCCGGGGAGCTGTTTTTT. This encodes CASTGALGAGELFF.

The V gene is TRBV4-1, the J gene TRBJ2-5; a weak D match, TRBD2 (7 bases). The CDR3 is 15 residues long. V shed 4 bases and J shed 4 bases, with 16 bases lying between them. Germline CDR1 is MGHRA and CDR2 is YSYEKL. CDR3 in amino acids: CASSLVGRGAETQYF. Written as DNA, the CDR3 is TGCGCCAGCAGCCTAGTTGGCCGGGGGGCAGAGACCCAGTACTTC.

The V and J genes are TRBV11-2 and TRBJ1-5; D gene unclear. V was trimmed by 6 bases and J by 2 bases, leaving 14 bases between them. The V gene's germline CDR1 is SGHAT and CDR2 FQNNGV. CDR3 length equals 15 residues. CDR3 protein: CASSDPGPRNQPQHF. The CDR3 DNA is TGTGCCAGCAGTGACCCGGGCCCCCGCAATCAGCCCCAGCATTTT.

This clone was counted once. The V call is TRBV27, the J call TRBJ1-2, with 10 bases matching TRBD1. V gave up 4 bases and J gave up 6 bases; unmatched junction bases: 11. Germline V gives CDR1 MNHEY, CDR2 SMNVEV (reference sequence). This CDR3 contains 16 residues. CDR3 nucleotides: TGTGCCAGCAGTTCCCGGGACAGGGGAAGGCTGAATGGCTACACCTTC. Amino acids: CASSSRDRGRLNGYTF.

The chain couples TRBV28 to TRBJ2-1; TRBD1 agrees at 7 bases. V lost 6 bases, J lost 6 bases, and 8 bases stayed unmatched. CDR3 size: 14 residues. Germline loops: CDR1 MDHEN, CDR2 SYDVKM. In DNA form, the CDR3 reads TGTGCCAGCAGCCGTCGGACAGGAGGCAATGAGCAGTTCTTC. Translating it yields CASSRRTGGNEQFF.

The chain is built from TRBV20-1 and TRBJ2-7, with unresolved D. There are 10 residues in the CDR3. CDR1 and CDR2 (germline): DFQATT, SNEGSKA (reference sequence). V lost 4 bases to trimming and J lost 4 bases, with 5 bases between them. CDR3 nucleotide sequence: TGCAGTGCTAACCGTTACGAGCAGTACTTC. Its translation is CSANRYEQYF.

V and J are TRBV27 and TRBJ2-5; D remains unclear. CDR1 is MNHEY and CDR2 is SMNVEV in the germline V gene (reference sequence). The CDR3 totals 12 residues. Deletions cut 4 bases from V and 7 bases from J, with 10 bases between. The CDR3 loop is CASSSPAWTQYF. The CDR3 nucleotides are TGTGCCAGCAGTTCGCCCGCATGGACCCAGTACTTC.

V usage is TRBV2 and J usage is TRBJ2-5; D possibly corresponds to TRBD2 (7 bases). This CDR3 region has 15 residues. V was shortened by 8 bases and J by 5 bases, with 21 bases between the two germline ends. Germline CDR1 reads SNHLY; CDR2 reads FYNNEI. CDR3 region: CASRGGGHCQETQYF. CDR3 coding DNA: TGTGCCAGCCGAGGGGGGGGACACTGCCAGGAGACCCAGTACTTC.

The rearrangement joins TRBV4-1 to TRBJ2-5, with 7 bases that match TRBD1. CDR1 and CDR2 from the germline V gene are MGHRA and YSYEKL. This CDR3 spans 19 amino acids. Germline trimming cut 1 base from V and 2 bases from J; bases unmatched to any gene: 16. The CDR3 DNA is TGCGCCAGCAGCCAAGGATCGACAGGGTTTGACCTGAATCAAGAGACCCAGTACTTC. Its translation: CASSQGSTGFDLNQETQYF.

The chain employs TRBV10-3 and TRBJ1-2; D is unresolved. Deletions cut 7 bases from V and 5 bases from J, with 11 bases between. Germline values: CDR1 ENHRY, CDR2 SYGVKD. The CDR3 has 12 residues. In nucleotides, the CDR3 is TGTGCCATCATGAAGGGTGGATATGGCTACACCTTC. It codes for CAIMKGGYGYTF.

The chain uses TRBV4-2 and TRBJ2-3; TRBD2 matches at 7 bases. The germline gives CDR1 LGHNA, CDR2 YNFKEQ. This CDR3 has 15 residues. Trimming removed 5 bases from V and 6 bases from J; junction bases left unmatched: 11. DNA of the CDR3: TGTGCCAGCAGCTCACGGGCTAGCGGACCGGATACGCAGTATTTT. Its translation is CASSSRASGPDTQYF.

The chain joins TRBV30 to TRBJ2-1; TRBD1 is a possible D gene (5 bases). There are 13 residues in the CDR3. Germline V gene data show CDR1 as GTSNPN and CDR2 as SVGIG (reference sequence). With 2 bases removed from V and 6 bases from J, the gap between germline ends came to 11 bases. The CDR3 sequence: CAWSKGQPNEQFF. In DNA form, the CDR3 reads TGTGCCTGGAGTAAAGGACAACCCAATGAGCAGTTCTTC. The variable domain in full, with the rest retrieved from reference TRBV30 and TRBJ2-1, is SQTIHQWPATLVQPVGSPLSLECTVEGTSNPNLYWYRQAAGRGLQLLFYSVGIGQISSEVPQNLSASRPQDRQFILSSKKLLLSDSGFYLCAWSKGQPNEQFFGPGTRLTVL.

The V and J genes are TRBV27 and TRBJ1-2; perhaps TRBD1 as D (5 bases). The length of the CDR3 is 14 residues. Germline CDR1 and CDR2: MNHEY and SMNVEV (reference sequence). Deletions cut 2 bases from V and 5 bases from J, with 12 bases between. The CDR3 protein is CASSLRPQVYGYTF. CDR3 DNA sequence: TGTGCCAGCAGTTTACGACCACAGGTTTATGGCTACACCTTC.

The genes are TRBV7-8 and TRBJ1-2; D perhaps matches TRBD1 (5 bases). The CDR3 is 15 residues long. V lost 0 bases and J lost 1, with 9 bases in between. CDR1 and CDR2 (germline): SGHVS, FQNEAQ. The CDR3 here is CASSLAPGCNYGYTF. The CDR3 region has the DNA TGTGCCAGCAGCTTAGCCCCAGGGTGTAACTATGGCTACACCTTC.

V usage is TRBV9 and J usage is TRBJ2-1; no definite D call. The V end was cut by 0 bases, the J end by 5 bases, with 6 bases between. Per the germline V gene, CDR1 is SGDLS and CDR2 is YYNGEE. The CDR3 is made up of 13 amino acids. The DNA for the CDR3 is TGTGCCAGCAGCGTAGTTGCGAACAATGAGCAGTTCTTC. It codes for CASSVVANNEQFF.

The gene calls are TRBV29-1 and TRBJ2-1; the D gene is possibly TRBD2 (6 bases). CDR3 size: 11 residues. Looked up from germline, CDR1 is SQVTM and CDR2 is ANQGSEA. V was pared by 7 bases and J by 8 bases, with 12 bases between. The CDR3 nucleotides read TGCAGCGCCCCGGGAGTTCATGAGCAGTTCTTC. It is translated as CSAPGVHEQFF.

DNA of the CDR3: TGTGCCATCAGTGAGCCCCCGCTGCGTGATTTGGGGGGGAACACTGAAGCTTTCTTT. It translates to CAISEPPLRDLGGNTEAFF. The chain uses TRBV10-3 and TRBJ1-1, with D possibly TRBD1 on 5 matching bases. Trimming removed 2 bases at V and 1 base at J, with 23 bases between. This CDR3 comprises 19 residues. CDR1 is ENHRY and CDR2 is SYGVKD in the germline V gene.

The J gene is TRBJ2-4, the V gene TRBV5-4, with 11 positions matching TRBD2. The CDR3 totals 18 residues. Losses at the gene ends were 0 bases for V and 1 base for J; bases not matched to a gene: 6. In germline, CDR1 is SGHNT, CDR2 YYREEE (reference sequence). The CDR3 sequence: CASSLGSGRASAKNIQYF. CDR3 DNA: TGTGCCAGCAGCTTGGGTAGCGGGAGGGCCTCGGCCAAAAACATTCAGTACTTC. Based on the CDR3 plus reference TRBV5-4 and TRBJ2-4, the full variable domain is ETGVTQSPTHLIKTRGQQVTLRCSSQSGHNTVSWYQQALGQGPQFIFQYYREEENGRGNFPPRFSGLQFPNYSSELNVNALELDDSALYLCASSLGSGRASAKNIQYFGAGTRLSVL.

The V and J genes are TRBV6-5 and TRBJ2-7; 7 nucleotides align to TRBD1. The CDR3 contains 15 residues. Germline V lookup: CDR1 MNHEY, CDR2 SVGAGI. With 5 bases clipped from V and 1 base from J, the junction kept 8 bases outside the gene matches. Here the CDR3 reads CASSQRQGSSYEQYF. Written as DNA, the CDR3 is TGTGCCAGCAGTCAACGACAGGGAAGTTCCTACGAGCAGTACTTC.

The J gene is TRBJ1-3, the V gene TRBV5-1; possible D gene TRBD1, 5 bases. CDR1 and CDR2 from the germline V gene are SGHRS and YFSETQ. Between the trimmed V and J ends, which lost 2 bases and 8 bases, there was a span of 14 bases. The CDR3 is 14 amino acids. The CDR3 here is CASSLYGKGDTIYF. In DNA form, the CDR3 reads TGCGCCAGCAGCTTATACGGGAAAGGGGACACCATATATTTT.

The chain couples TRBV6-5 to TRBJ1-3; D gene uncertain. V lost 2 bases and J 0 bases, leaving 2 bases between the germline ends. Germline CDR1 reads MNHEY; CDR2 reads SVGAGI. The CDR3 spans 13 residues. The CDR3 loop reads CASSYTSGNTIYF. CDR3 nucleotides: TGTGCCAGCAGTTACACCTCTGGAAACACCATATATTTT.

V and J are TRBV5-6 and TRBJ1-3; D perhaps matches TRBD1 (6 bases). Per the germline V gene, CDR1 is SGHDT and CDR2 is YYEEEE. With 5 bases removed from V and 0 bases from J, the gap between germline ends came to 21 bases. The CDR3 length is 18 residues. For the CDR3, the DNA is TGTGCCAGCAGTGGGACACGGATAGGATGGTCCTCTGGAAACACCATATATTTT. Residues: CASSGTRIGWSSGNTIYF.

The V call is TRBV19, the J call TRBJ1-5; D is unresolved. Germline values: CDR1 LNHDA, CDR2 SQIVND (reference sequence). The length of the CDR3 is 16 residues. V dropped 6 bases and J dropped 2 bases, with 17 bases sitting between them. CDR3 bases: TGTGCCAGTAGAGGCAAGTGGAGTGATCGCAATCAGCCCCAGCATTTT. Its protein product is CASRGKWSDRNQPQHF.

The genes are TRBV28 and TRBJ2-1; 13 bases fit TRBD2. Germline V CDR1 and CDR2: MDHEN, SYDVKM. CDR3 size: 15 residues. J lost 6 bases, V lost 3 bases, and 2 bases had no gene match. CDR3 residues: CASSFRTSGGNEQFF. The CDR3, as DNA: TGTGCCAGCAGTTTCAGGACTAGCGGGGGCAATGAGCAGTTCTTC.

The rearrangement joins TRBV7-9 to TRBJ1-5; D ambiguous. The V gene's germline CDR1 is SEHNR and CDR2 FQNEAQ (reference sequence). The CDR3 spans 12 residues. CDR3 coding DNA: TGTGCAGAAGCTCGTAGCAATCAGCCCCAGCATTTT. Protein product: CAEARSNQPQHF.

The chain has TRBV6-1 and TRBJ1-1, with a weak D call TRBD1 (5 bases). From germline, CDR1 is MNHNS and CDR2 SASEGT. The CDR3 has 12 residues. The V end lost 3 bases, the J end lost 8 bases, and 10 bases lay between the germline ends. The CDR3 bases are TGTGCCAGCAGTGAGAGGGAGGGGGAAGCTTTCTTT. This translates into CASSEREGEAFF.